This T cell receptor beta chain was recovered during a study of T cells in Graves' hyperthyroidism and ophthalmopathy. The V end lost 5 bases, the J end lost 3 bases, and 8 bases lay between the germline ends. The germline V gene encodes CDR1 SGHRS and CDR2 YFSETQ. This CDR3 is 13 amino acids long. The sample holds a few counts of this clonotype. Regions amplified from RNA transcripts were the TCR beta CDR3 regions. The primer set for the first-round RT-PCR of the TCR CDR3 was HTBI. TCRdb re-analysed the multiplex PCR reads in MiXCR, keeping a single row per CDR3 protein. The sample shows under 450,000 distinct CDR3 sequences, roughly 14% of them seen only once.

The sequenced sample consisted of blood. The chain links TRBV5-1 to TRBJ2-2; D tentatively reads TRBD1 or TRBD2 (5 bases each). The source is a man younger than 40 with Graves' hyperthyroidism that later progressed to Graves' ophthalmopathy. DNA of the CDR3: TGCGCCAGCAGGGGGACCTACACCGGGGAGCTGTTTTTT. This sequence encodes CASRGTYTGELFF.